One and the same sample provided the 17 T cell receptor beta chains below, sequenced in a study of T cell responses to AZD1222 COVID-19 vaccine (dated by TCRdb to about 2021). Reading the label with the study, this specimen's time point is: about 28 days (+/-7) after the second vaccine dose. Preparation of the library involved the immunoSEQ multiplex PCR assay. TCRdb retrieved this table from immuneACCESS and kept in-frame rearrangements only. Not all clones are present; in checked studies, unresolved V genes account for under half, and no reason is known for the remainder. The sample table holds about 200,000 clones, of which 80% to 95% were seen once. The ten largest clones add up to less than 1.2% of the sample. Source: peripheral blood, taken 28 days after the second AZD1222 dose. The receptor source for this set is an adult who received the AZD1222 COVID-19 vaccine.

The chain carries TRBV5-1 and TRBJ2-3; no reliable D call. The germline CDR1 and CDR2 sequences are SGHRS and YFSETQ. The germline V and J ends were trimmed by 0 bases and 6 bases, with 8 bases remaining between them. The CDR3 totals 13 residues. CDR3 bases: TGCGCCAGCAGCTTGGCCAATCCGGATACGCAGTATTTT. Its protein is CASSLANPDTQYF.

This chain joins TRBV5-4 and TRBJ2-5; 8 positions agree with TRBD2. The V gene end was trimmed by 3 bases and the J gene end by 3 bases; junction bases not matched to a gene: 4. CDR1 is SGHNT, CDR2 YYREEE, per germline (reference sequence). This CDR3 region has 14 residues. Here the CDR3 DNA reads TGTGCCAGCAGCTGGGGGGGACTAGAAGAGACCCAGTACTTC. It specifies CASSWGGLEETQYF.

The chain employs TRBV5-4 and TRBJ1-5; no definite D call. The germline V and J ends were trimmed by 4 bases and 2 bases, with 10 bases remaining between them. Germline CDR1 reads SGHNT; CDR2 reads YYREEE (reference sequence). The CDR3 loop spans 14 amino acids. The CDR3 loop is CASSVGGGNQPQHF. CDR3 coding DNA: TGTGCCAGCAGCGTCGGCGGGGGCAATCAGCCCCAGCATTTT.

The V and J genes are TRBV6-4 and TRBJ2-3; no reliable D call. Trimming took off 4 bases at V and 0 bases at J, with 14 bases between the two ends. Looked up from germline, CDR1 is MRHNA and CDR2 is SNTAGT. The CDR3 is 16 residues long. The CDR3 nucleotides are TGTGCCAGCAGTGTGGCCGGGCGAGGAAGCACAGATACGCAGTATTTT. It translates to CASSVAGRGSTDTQYF.

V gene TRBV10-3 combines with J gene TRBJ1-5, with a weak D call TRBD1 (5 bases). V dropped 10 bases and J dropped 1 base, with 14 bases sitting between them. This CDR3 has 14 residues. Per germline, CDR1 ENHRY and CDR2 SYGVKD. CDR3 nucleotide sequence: TGTGCCACCCAGGGCGTCGGAAGCAATCAGCCCCAGCATTTT. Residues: CATQGVGSNQPQHF.

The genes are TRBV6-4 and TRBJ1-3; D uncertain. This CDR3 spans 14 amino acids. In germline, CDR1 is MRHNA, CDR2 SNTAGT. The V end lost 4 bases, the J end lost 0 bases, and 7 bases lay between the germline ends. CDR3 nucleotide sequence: TGTGCCAGCAGTGGCCCGAGCTCTGGAAACACCATATATTTT. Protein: CASSGPSSGNTIYF.

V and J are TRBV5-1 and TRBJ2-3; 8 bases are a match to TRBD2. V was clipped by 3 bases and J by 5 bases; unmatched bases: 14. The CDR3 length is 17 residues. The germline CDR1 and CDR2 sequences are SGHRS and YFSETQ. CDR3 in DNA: TGCGCCAGCAGCTCCGGGGGGAGCGGGGGTGCGGGAGATACGCAGTATTTT. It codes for CASSSGGSGGAGDTQYF. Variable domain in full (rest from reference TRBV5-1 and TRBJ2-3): KAGVTQTPRYLIKTRGQQVTLSCSPISGHRSVSWYQQTPGQGLQFLFEYFSETQRNKGNFPGRFSGRQFSNSRSEMNVSTLELGDSALYLCASSSGGSGGAGDTQYFGPGTRLTVL.

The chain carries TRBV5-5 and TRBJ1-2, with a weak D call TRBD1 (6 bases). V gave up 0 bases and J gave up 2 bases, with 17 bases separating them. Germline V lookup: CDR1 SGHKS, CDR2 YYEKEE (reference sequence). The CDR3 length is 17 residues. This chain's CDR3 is CASSLDGGVGSNYGYTF. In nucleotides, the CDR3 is TGTGCCAGCAGCTTGGACGGGGGCGTCGGGAGCAACTATGGCTACACCTTC.

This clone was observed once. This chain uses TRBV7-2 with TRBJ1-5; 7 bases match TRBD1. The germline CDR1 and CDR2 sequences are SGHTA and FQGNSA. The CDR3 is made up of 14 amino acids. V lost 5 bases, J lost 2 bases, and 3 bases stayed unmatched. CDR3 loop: CASSKGQGNQPQHF. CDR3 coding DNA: TGTGCCAGCAGCAAAGGACAGGGCAATCAGCCCCAGCATTTT.

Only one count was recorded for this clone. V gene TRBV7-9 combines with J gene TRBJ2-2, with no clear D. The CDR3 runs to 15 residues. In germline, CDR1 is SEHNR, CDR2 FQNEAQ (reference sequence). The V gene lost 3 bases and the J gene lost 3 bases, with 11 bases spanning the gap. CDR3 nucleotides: TGTGCCAGCAGCTTCGACTGGGATTACACCGGGGAGCTGTTTTTT. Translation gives CASSFDWDYTGELFF.

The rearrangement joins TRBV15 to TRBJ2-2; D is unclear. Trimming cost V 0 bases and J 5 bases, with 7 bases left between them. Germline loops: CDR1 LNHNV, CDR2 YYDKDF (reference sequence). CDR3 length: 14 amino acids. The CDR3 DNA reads TGTGCCACCAGCAGAGATAAGGGTACCGGGGAGCTGTTTTTT. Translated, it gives CATSRDKGTGELFF.

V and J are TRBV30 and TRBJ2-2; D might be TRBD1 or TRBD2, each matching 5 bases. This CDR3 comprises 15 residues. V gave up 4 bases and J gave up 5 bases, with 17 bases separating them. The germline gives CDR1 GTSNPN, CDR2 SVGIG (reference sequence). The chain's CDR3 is CAWNQGVWVTGELFF. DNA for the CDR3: TGTGCCTGGAATCAGGGAGTTTGGGTTACCGGGGAGCTGTTTTTT.

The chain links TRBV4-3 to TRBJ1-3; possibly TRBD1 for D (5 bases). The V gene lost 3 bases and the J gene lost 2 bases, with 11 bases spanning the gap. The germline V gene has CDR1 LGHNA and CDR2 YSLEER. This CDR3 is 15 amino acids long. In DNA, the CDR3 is TGCGCCAGCAGCCAGAGGGACTTACCTGGAAACACCATATATTTT. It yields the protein CASSQRDLPGNTIYF.

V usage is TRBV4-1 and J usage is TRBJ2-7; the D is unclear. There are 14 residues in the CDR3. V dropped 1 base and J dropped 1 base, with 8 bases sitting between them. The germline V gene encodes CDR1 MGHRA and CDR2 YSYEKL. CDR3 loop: CASSQGTSSYEQYF. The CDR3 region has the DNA TGCGCCAGCAGCCAAGGGACCTCTTCCTACGAGCAGTACTTC.

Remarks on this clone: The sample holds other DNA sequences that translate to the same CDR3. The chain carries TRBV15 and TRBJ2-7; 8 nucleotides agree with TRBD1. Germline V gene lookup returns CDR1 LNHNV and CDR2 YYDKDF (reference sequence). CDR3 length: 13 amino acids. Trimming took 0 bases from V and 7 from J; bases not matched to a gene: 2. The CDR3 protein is CATSRDRGREQYF. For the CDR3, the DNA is TGTGCCACCAGCAGAGACAGGGGGCGGGAGCAGTACTTC.

DNA for the CDR3: TGTGCCAGCAGCTTAGTGGCCCAAGAGACCCAGTACTTC. Protein sequence: CASSLVAQETQYF. The chain couples TRBV7-2 to TRBJ2-5; D unresolved. Germline V gene lookup returns CDR1 SGHTA and CDR2 FQGNSA. CDR3 length equals 13 residues. Between the trimmed V and J ends, which lost 1 base and 1 base, there was a span of 4 bases.

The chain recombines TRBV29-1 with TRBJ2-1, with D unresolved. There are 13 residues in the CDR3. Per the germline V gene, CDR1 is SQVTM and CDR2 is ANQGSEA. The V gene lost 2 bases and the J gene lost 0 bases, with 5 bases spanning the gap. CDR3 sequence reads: CSVEKTSYNEQFF. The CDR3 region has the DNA TGCAGCGTTGAAAAGACCTCCTACAATGAGCAGTTCTTC.